This T cell receptor (beta chain) came from a study of T cell responses to AZD1222 COVID-19 vaccine. Study-wide findings and caveats: It was only a handful of AZD1222 recipients who were seropositive at baseline. There were vaccine-associated CD4 TCRs across spike, dominant at 160-218 and 743-854. Repertoires were collected only later (after the peak T cell response had occurred). Clonal diversity was possibly underestimated, and the donors were mostly white British, with more females.

A word on this clone: Its antigen is as yet unknown.

The CDR3 extends over 18 amino acids. V shed 0 bases and J 7 bases; nucleotides not matched to a gene: 9. From germline, CDR1 is ENHRY and CDR2 SYGVKD. Method: immunoSEQ multiplex PCR; TCRdb's copy keeps in-frame clones and lacks some. The sample carries about 170,000 clones, roughly 89% recorded once. Source: peripheral blood, taken 28 days after the second AZD1222 dose. The gene calls are TRBV10-3 and TRBJ2-5; 15 bases align to TRBD2. The TCR comes from an adult who received the AZD1222 COVID-19 vaccine. CDR3 nucleotide sequence: TGTGCCATCAGTGAGTCGAAAGGACTAGCGGGGGGGCTTGTGACCCAGTACTTC. Translated: CAISESKGLAGGLVTQYF.